The sequence of this TCR beta chain was determined in a study of blood T cell repertoires in COVID-19. Whole-study context: The cDNA or gDNA used as material had been derived from T cells, B-cell-depleted T cells, or PBMCs.

This table comes from immunoSEQ multiplex PCR, and its TCRdb copy is limited to in-frame clones, with some not included. The table lists 160,000 or so clones, 81% of them singletons. Germline CDR1 MGHRA, CDR2 YSYEKL. V shed 0 bases and J 0 bases; nucleotides not matched to a gene: 7. The CDR3 runs 17 residues. Residents of about two dozen US areas, aged about 18 to 95 years, made up the participants. This rearrangement joins TRBV4-1 to TRBJ2-5; 7 bases are shared with TRBD2. Sequences were obtained from PBMCs or T cells enriched from blood (not recorded which). The clonotype was recovered from a woman aged 40 to 55 with acute COVID-19. This chain's CDR3 is CASSQDGGDLYQETQYF. DNA of the CDR3: TGCGCCAGCAGCCAAGATGGGGGGGATCTGTACCAAGAGACCCAGTACTTC.